This T cell receptor beta chain emerged from a study of T cell responses to AZD1222 COVID-19 vaccine. The study's findings and limits: Spike-specific TCRs gained breadth and depth after people received two AZD1222 doses.

This clone appeared a few times. Its antigen remains unknown. The CDR3 runs 14 residues. The germline V gene encodes CDR1 LNHNV and CDR2 YYDKDF (reference sequence). V lost 0 bases and J lost 7, with 12 bases in between. Assay: immunoSEQ multiplex PCR; the TCRdb copy retains only in-frame clones and omits some. The sample yields around 71,000 clones, about four fifths seen once. Sequenced here: peripheral blood, sampled 28 days after the second AZD1222 dose. This chain links TRBV15 with TRBJ1-1; D unclear. This TCR was recovered from an adult who received the AZD1222 COVID-19 vaccine. The CDR3 here is CATSRDSTDREAFF. The CDR3 region has the DNA TGTGCCACCAGCAGAGATTCGACGGACCGTGAAGCTTTCTTT.